This TCR beta chain was sequenced for a study of T cell clones after liver transplantation. About the study: TCRbeta sequencing after a pre-transplant mixed lymphocyte reaction identified graft-donor-reactive clones, later tracked in post-transplant blood. Tolerant meant at least one year fully off immunosuppression without liver enzymes above twice normal.

A note on this clone: Its antigen remains unknown.

Sequenced by immunoSEQ multiplex PCR; TCRdb stores in-frame clones only, minus some. The table shows about 51,000 clones, with 85% to 90% occurring only once. Overall study findings and caveats: Low donor cell numbers restricted donor-reactive repertoire measurement in two subjects.

CDR1 is SGHAT, CDR2 FQNNGV, per germline. The CDR3 is 14 residues long. Trimming removed 8 bases from V and 0 bases from J, with 10 bases in between. This sample comprised CD8+ T cells from blood, obtained 12 months after liver transplant. The gene calls are TRBV11-2 and TRBJ2-2; D is possibly TRBD1 (6 bases). The sequence derives from a human patient who received a liver transplant. Certain T cells may be donor cells from the graft. The CDR3 here is CASGGHTNTGELFF. CDR3 nucleotides: TGTGCCAGCGGGGGACACACGAACACCGGGGAGCTGTTTTTT.